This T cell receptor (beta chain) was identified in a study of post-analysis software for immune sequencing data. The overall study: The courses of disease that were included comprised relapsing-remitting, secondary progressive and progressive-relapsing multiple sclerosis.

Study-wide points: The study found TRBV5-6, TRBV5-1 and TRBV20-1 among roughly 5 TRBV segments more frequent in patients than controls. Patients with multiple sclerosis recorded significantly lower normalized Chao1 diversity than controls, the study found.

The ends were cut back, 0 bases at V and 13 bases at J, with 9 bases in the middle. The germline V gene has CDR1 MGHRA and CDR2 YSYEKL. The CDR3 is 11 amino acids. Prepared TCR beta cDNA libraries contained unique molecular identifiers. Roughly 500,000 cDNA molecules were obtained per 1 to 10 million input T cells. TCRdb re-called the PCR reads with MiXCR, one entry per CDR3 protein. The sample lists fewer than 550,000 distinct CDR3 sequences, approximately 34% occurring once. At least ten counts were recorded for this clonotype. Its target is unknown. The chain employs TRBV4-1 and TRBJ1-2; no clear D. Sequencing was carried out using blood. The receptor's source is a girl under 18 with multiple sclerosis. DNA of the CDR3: TGCGCCAGCAGCCAAGAATCGTCTCGCACCTTC. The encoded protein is CASSQESSRTF.